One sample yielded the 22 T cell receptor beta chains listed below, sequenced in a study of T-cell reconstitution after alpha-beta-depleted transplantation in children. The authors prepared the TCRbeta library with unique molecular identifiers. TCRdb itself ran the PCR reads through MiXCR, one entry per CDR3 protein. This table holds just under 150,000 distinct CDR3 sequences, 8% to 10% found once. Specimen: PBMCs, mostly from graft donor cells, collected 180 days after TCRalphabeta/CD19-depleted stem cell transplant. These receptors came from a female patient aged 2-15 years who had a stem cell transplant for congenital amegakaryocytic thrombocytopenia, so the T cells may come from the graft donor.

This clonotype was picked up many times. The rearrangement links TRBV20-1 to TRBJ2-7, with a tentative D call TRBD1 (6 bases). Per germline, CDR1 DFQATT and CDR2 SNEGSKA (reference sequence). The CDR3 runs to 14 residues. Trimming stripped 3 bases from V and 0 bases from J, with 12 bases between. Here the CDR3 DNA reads TGCAGTGCTAGGGGGCAGGGGAGCTCCTACGAGCAGTACTTC. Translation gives CSARGQGSSYEQYF.

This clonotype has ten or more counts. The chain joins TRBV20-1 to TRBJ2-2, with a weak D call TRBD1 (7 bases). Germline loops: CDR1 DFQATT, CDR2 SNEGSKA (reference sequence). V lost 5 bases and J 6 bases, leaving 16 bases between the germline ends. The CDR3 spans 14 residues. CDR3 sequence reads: CSAPVRGESGELFF. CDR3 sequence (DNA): TGCAGTGCTCCCGTCAGGGGGGAATCCGGGGAGCTGTTTTTT.

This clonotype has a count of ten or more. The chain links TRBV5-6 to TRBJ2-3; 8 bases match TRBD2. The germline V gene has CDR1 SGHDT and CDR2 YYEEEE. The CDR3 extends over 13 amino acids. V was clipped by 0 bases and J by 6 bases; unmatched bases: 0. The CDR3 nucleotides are TGTGCCAGCAGCTTGGCGGGGGGGGATACGCAGTATTTT. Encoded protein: CASSLAGGDTQYF.

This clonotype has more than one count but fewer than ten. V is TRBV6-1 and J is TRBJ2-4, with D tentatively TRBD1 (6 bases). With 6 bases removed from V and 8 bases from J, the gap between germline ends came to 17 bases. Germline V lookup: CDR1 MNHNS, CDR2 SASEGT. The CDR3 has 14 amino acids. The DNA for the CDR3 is TGTGCCAGCAGAGACACAGGGAACGGCGACATTCAGTACTTC. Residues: CASRDTGNGDIQYF.

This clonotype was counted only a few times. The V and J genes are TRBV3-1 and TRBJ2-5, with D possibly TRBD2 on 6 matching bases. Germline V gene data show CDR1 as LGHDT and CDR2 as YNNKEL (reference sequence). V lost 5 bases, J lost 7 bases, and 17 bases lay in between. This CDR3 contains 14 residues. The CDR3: CASSGGTLLGTQYF. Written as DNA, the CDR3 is TGTGCCAGCAGCGGCGGGACCCTGTTAGGGACCCAGTACTTC.

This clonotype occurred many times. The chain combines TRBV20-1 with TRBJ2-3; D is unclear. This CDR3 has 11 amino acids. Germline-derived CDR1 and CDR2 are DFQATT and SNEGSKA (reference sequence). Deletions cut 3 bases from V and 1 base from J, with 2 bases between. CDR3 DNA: TGCAGTGCTAGCCGCACAGATACGCAGTATTTT. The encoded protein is CSASRTDTQYF.

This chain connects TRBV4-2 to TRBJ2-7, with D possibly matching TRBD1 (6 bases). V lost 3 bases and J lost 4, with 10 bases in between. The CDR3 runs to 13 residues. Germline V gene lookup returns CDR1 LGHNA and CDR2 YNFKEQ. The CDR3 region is CASSHNQGYEQYF. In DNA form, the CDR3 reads TGTGCCAGCAGCCATAACCAGGGGTACGAGCAGTACTTC.

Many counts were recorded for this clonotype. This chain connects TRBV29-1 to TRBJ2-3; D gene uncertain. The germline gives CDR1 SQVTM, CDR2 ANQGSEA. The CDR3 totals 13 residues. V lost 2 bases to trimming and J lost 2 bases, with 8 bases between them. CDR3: CSVELANTDTQYF. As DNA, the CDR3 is TGCAGCGTTGAATTGGCAAACACAGATACGCAGTATTTT.

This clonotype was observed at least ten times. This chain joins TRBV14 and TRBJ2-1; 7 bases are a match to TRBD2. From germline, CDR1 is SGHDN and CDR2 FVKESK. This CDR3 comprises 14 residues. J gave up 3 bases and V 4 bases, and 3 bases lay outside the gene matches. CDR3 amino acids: CASSRLADYNEQFF. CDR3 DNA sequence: TGTGCCAGCAGCCGACTAGCAGACTACAATGAGCAGTTCTTC.

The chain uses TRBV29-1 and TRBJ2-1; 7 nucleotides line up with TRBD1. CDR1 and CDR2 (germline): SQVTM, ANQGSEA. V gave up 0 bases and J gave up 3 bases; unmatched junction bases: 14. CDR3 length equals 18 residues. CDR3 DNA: TGCAGCGTTGAAGATTGGACAGGCCACACAAAAGGCTACAATGAGCAGTTCTTC. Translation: CSVEDWTGHTKGYNEQFF.

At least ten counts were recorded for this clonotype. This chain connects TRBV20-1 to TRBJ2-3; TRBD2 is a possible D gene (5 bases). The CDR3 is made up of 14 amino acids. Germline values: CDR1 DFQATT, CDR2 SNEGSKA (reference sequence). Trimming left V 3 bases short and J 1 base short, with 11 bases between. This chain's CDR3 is CSASPAGGTDTQYF. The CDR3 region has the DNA TGCAGTGCTAGTCCGGCCGGGGGCACAGATACGCAGTATTTT.

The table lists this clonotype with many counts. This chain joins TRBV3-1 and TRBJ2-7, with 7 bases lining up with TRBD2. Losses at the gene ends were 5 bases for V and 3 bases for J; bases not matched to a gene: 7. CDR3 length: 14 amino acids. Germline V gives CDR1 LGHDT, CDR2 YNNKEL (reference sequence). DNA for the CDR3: TGTGCCAGCAGCGTCGGACTAGATTTCTACGAGCAGTACTTC. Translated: CASSVGLDFYEQYF.

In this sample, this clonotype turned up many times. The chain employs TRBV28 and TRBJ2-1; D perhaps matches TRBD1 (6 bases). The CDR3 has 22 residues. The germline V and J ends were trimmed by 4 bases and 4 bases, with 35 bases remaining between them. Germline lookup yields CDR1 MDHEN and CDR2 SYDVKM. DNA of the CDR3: TGTGCCAGCAGTTCCTTCATATACCGGGACACGGTAACGGATATGGTATACAATGAGCAGTTCTTC. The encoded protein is CASSSFIYRDTVTDMVYNEQFF.

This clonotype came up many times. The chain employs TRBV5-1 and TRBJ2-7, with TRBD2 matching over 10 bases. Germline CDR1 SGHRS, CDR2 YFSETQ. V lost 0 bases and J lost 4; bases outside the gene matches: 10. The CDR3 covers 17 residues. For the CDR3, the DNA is TGCGCCAGCAGCTTGGATCGCGTCACTAGCGGGGAGTACGAGCAGTACTTC. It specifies CASSLDRVTSGEYEQYF.

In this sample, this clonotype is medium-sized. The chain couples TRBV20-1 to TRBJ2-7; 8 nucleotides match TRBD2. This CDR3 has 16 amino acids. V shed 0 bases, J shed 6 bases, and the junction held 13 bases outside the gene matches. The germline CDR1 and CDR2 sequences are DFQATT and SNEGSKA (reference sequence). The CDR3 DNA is TGCAGTGCTAGAGATCCGAGGGAAGCGGGGGCTCGCGAGCAGTACTTC. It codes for CSARDPREAGAREQYF.

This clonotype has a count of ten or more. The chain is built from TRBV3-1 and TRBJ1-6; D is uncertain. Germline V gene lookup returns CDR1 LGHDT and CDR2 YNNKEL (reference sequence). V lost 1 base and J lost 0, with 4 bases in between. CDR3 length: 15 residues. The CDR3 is CASSQGNSYNSPLHF. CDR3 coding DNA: TGTGCCAGCAGCCAAGGAAACTCCTATAATTCACCCCTCCACTTT.

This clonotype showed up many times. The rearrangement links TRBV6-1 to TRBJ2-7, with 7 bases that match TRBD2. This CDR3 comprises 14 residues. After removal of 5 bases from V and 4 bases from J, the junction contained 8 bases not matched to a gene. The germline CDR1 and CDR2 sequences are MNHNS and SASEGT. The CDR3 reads CASSIRGRGYEQYF. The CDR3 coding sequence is TGTGCCAGCAGTATCCGGGGGAGGGGATACGAGCAGTACTTC.

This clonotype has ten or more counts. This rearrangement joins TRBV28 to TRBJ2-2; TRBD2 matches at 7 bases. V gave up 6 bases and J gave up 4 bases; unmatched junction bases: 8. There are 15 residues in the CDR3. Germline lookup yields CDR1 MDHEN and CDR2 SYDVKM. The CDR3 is CASSRLAPGTGELFF. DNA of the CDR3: TGTGCCAGCAGCCGACTAGCCCCGGGCACCGGGGAGCTGTTTTTT.

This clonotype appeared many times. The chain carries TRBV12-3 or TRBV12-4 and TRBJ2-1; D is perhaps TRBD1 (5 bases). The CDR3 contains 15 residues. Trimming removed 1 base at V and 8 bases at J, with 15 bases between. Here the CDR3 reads CASSLETPGWDEQFF. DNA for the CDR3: TGTGCCAGCAGTTTAGAGACCCCAGGGTGGGATGAGCAGTTCTTC.

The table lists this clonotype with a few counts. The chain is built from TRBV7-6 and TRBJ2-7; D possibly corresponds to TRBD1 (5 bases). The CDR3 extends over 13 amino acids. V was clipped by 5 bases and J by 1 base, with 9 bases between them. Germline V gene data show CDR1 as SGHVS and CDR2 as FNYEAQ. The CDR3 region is CASSLTASYEQYF. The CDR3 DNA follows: TGTGCCAGCAGCCTGACAGCTTCCTACGAGCAGTACTTC.

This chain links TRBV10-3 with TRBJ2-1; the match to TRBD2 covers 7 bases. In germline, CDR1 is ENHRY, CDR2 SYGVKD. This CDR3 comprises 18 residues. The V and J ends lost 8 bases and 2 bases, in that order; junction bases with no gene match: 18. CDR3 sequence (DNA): TGTGCCATCGGGGCCCAGGGAGGGGAAACTTCAACCTACAATGAGCAGTTCTTC. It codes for CAIGAQGGETSTYNEQFF.

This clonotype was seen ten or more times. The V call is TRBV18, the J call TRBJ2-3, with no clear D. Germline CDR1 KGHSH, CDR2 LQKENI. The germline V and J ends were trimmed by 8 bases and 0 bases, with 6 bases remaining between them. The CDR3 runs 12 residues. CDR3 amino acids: CASSPSTDTQYF. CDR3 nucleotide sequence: TGTGCCAGCAGTCCAAGCACAGATACGCAGTATTTT.